This TCR beta chain was found in a study of shared clonotypes between healthy human individuals. Trimming removed 4 bases from V and 1 base from J, with 22 bases in between. CDR1 is SGDLS, CDR2 YYNGEE, per germline. The CDR3 has 18 residues. Genomic DNA from each subset was divided evenly over several immunoSEQ plates. The table came from immunoSEQ multiplex PCR; TCRdb's copy has only in-frame clones and leaves some out. The sample holds more than 2 million clones; roughly 94% are singletons and the top ten take around 1.1%. It was CD45RO-negative cells, positively selected for CCR7, that made up naive CD8 cells, with terminally differentiated effector memory CD45RA+ cells excluded.

The receptor was isolated from a man aged 18 to 35 in good health. The source material was naive CD8+ T cells sorted from blood. The chain employs TRBV9 and TRBJ2-3; tentative D call: TRBD2 (6 bases). CDR3 sequence: CASSPRRWGGDGTDTQYF. CDR3 sequence (DNA): TGTGCCAGCAGCCCGCGTAGGTGGGGCGGGGACGGCACAGATACGCAGTATTTT.